The 29 T cell receptor beta chains listed next were all sequenced from one sample in a study of T cells after yellow fever vaccination. Each CDR3 protein is one row after TCRdb ran MiXCR on the 5' RACE reads. The sample has 250,000 or so distinct CDR3 sequences, approximately 6.8% seen once. Sequenced material: CD4+ T cells sorted from PBMCs, taken on the day of the yellow fever booster vaccination. The receptors were gathered from a young man who received the YFV17D yellow fever vaccine.

Many counts were recorded for this clonotype. The chain combines TRBV11-2 with TRBJ2-7; D is perhaps TRBD2 (5 bases). This CDR3 is built from 13 residues. CDR1 is SGHAT, CDR2 FQNNGV, per germline. V dropped 3 bases and J dropped 3 bases, with 9 bases sitting between them. Here the CDR3 reads CASSFTRDYEQYF. CDR3 coding DNA: TGTGCCAGCAGCTTCACTAGGGACTACGAGCAGTACTTC.

Here the CDR3 reads CASSFPGAPWTQYF. For the CDR3, the DNA is TGTGCCAGCAGCTTCCCGGGTGCCCCATGGACCCAGTACTTC. This sequence joins TRBV7-2 and TRBJ2-5; no reliable D call. Germline V gives CDR1 SGHTA, CDR2 FQGNSA. Deletions cut 3 bases from V and 7 bases from J, with 15 bases between. The CDR3 loop spans 14 amino acids.

The rearrangement joins TRBV6-2 or TRBV6-3 to TRBJ1-1; TRBD1 matches 8 bases. This CDR3 has 13 residues. J lost 5 bases, V lost 7 bases, and 6 bases had no gene match. The germline V gene encodes CDR1 MNHEY and CDR2 SVGEGT. The CDR3 is CASIGQGGTEAFF. CDR3 bases: TGTGCCAGCATAGGACAGGGTGGAACTGAAGCTTTCTTT.

V usage is TRBV7-9 and J usage is TRBJ2-2, with D possibly being TRBD2 (6 bases). Trimming took 3 bases from V and 4 from J, leaving 12 bases between them. Germline-derived CDR1 and CDR2 are SEHNR and FQNEAQ (reference sequence). The CDR3 length is 15 residues. DNA of the CDR3: TGTGCCAGCAGCTTCCATCGGGAGAGCACCGGGGAGCTGTTTTTT. Protein sequence: CASSFHRESTGELFF.

Many counts were recorded for this clonotype. The chain links TRBV5-5 to TRBJ2-3; D may be TRBD2 (6 bases). Deletions cut 3 bases from V and 1 base from J, with 9 bases between. The CDR3 is 14 residues long. Per the germline V gene, CDR1 is SGHKS and CDR2 is YYEKEE (reference sequence). DNA for the CDR3: TGTGCCAGCAGCTGGGACTGGGGCACAGATACGCAGTATTTT. Translating gives CASSWDWGTDTQYF.

This chain uses TRBV7-2 with TRBJ2-1, with D possibly called TRBD1 or TRBD2 (6 bases each). The germline gives CDR1 SGHTA, CDR2 FQGNSA. Deletions cut 1 base from V and 7 bases from J, with 14 bases between. The CDR3 covers 15 residues. The CDR3 nucleotides read TGTGCCAGCAGCTTAGTTAAGGGGGGTCGGAATGAGCAGTTCTTC. Amino acid sequence: CASSLVKGGRNEQFF.

A few counts support this clonotype. The chain uses TRBV6-6 and TRBJ2-1; D not certain. V was cut by 6 bases and J by 7 bases, with 7 bases left in between. CDR3 length equals 11 residues. Germline-derived CDR1 and CDR2 are MNHNY and SVGAGI (reference sequence). The CDR3 DNA reads TGTGCCAGCAGGGCCCCTAATGAGCAGTTCTTC. It codes for CASRAPNEQFF.

The chain employs TRBV9 and TRBJ1-1, with no clear D. V lost 0 bases and J 2 bases, leaving 11 bases between the germline ends. This CDR3 is built from 15 residues. Germline CDR1 and CDR2: SGDLS and YYNGEE. CDR3 amino acids: CASSVASRPNTEAFF. In nucleotides, the CDR3 is TGTGCCAGCAGCGTAGCCTCGAGACCTAACACTGAAGCTTTCTTT.

This clonotype was counted many times. The chain recombines TRBV20-1 with TRBJ2-5; perhaps TRBD2 as D (5 bases). Germline V gene data show CDR1 as DFQATT and CDR2 as SNEGSKA (reference sequence). The CDR3 runs to 12 residues. V lost 5 bases to trimming and J lost 4 bases, with 11 bases between them. CDR3 DNA sequence: TGCAGTGCTGCTGGCGGAGGAGAGACCCAGTACTTC. Translating gives CSAAGGGETQYF.

This clonotype was seen only a few times. The CDR3 spells CASSIVTKMNTEAFF. CDR3 DNA sequence: TGTGCCAGTAGTATAGTAACGAAGATGAACACTGAAGCTTTCTTT. The rearrangement uses TRBV19 and TRBJ1-1; D gene ambiguous. This CDR3 is built from 15 residues. Germline V gives CDR1 LNHDA, CDR2 SQIVND (reference sequence). Trimming cost V 1 base and J 0 bases, with 9 bases left between them. Drawing the rest from reference TRBV19 and TRBJ1-1, the complete variable domain is DGGITQSPKYLFRKEGQNVTLSCEQNLNHDAMYWYRQDPGQGLRLIYYSQIVNDFQKGDIAEGYSVSREKKESFPLTVTSAQKNPTAFYLCASSIVTKMNTEAFFGQGTRLTVV.

This clonotype has ten or more counts. V gene TRBV12-3 or TRBV12-4 combines with J gene TRBJ2-5; tentatively, D is TRBD2 (5 bases). The CDR3 spans 14 residues. Trimming took off 1 base at V and 4 bases at J, with 10 bases between the two ends. CDR3 residues: CASSLGTGGETQYF. The CDR3 region has the DNA TGTGCCAGCAGTTTAGGCACCGGAGGAGAGACCCAGTACTTC.

A few counts support this clonotype. CDR3 bases: TGTGCCACCAGCAGAGCAGTGCGGCGCCAAGGGGCCTACGAGCAGTACTTC. It yields the protein CATSRAVRRQGAYEQYF. V is TRBV15 and J is TRBJ2-7; D perhaps matches TRBD1 (5 bases). Germline V gene lookup returns CDR1 LNHNV and CDR2 YYDKDF (reference sequence). Trimming cost V 1 base and J 2 bases, with 18 bases left between them. The CDR3 spans 17 residues.

The table lists this clonotype with many counts. The chain employs TRBV5-1 and TRBJ2-3; D perhaps matches TRBD1 (6 bases). The CDR3 loop spans 15 amino acids. CDR1 SGHRS and CDR2 YFSETQ come from the germline V gene. The V gene lost 6 bases and the J gene lost 3 bases, with 17 bases spanning the gap. The CDR3 DNA is TGCGCCAGCACCCCGGGACAAACAATTACAGATACGCAGTATTTT. Protein sequence: CASTPGQTITDTQYF.

V is TRBV5-4 and J is TRBJ2-7; 10 nucleotides line up with TRBD2. Trimming cost V 4 bases and J 7 bases; bases outside gene matches: 14. Germline CDR1 SGHNT, CDR2 YYREEE (reference sequence). There are 16 residues in the CDR3. The DNA of the CDR3 is TGTGCCAGCAGCCGACCGCTCAGCGGGAGGGCCTGGGAGCAGTACTTC. This translates into CASSRPLSGRAWEQYF.

With regard to this clonotype: Given a much more abundant clone one base away, this may be a read error. V is TRBV10-3 and J is TRBJ1-2; no reliable D call. CDR1 and CDR2 from the germline V gene are ENHRY and SYGVKD. The CDR3 runs to 14 residues. CDR3 sequence: CSISELGRNYGYTF. The CDR3 bases are TGTTCCATCAGTGAGTTGGGCAGAAACTATGGCTACACCTTC.

This clonotype was found a few times. V usage is TRBV6-5 and J usage is TRBJ2-3; D assignment may be TRBD1 or TRBD2 (5 bases each). Between the trimmed V and J ends, which lost 2 bases and 4 bases, there was a span of 25 bases. The length of the CDR3 is 19 residues. Germline V CDR1 and CDR2: MNHEY, SVGAGI. The CDR3 reads CASSYGGGIWRNRADTQYF. The DNA for the CDR3 is TGTGCCAGCAGTTACGGGGGTGGGATTTGGCGGAACCGGGCAGATACGCAGTATTTT.

In its sample, this clonotype was seen many times. The CDR3 sequence: CASSSGDLAGDTQYF. The DNA of the CDR3 is TGTGCCAGCAGTTCGGGTGACCTGGCGGGAGATACGCAGTATTTT. The rearrangement links TRBV28 to TRBJ2-3; possibly TRBD2 for D (5 bases). Per the germline V gene, CDR1 is MDHEN and CDR2 is SYDVKM. The CDR3 consists of 15 residues. V gave up 4 bases and J gave up 5 bases, with 16 bases separating them.

This clonotype was picked up many times. V gene TRBV10-2 combines with J gene TRBJ2-7, with a weak D call TRBD1 (6 bases). Trimming cost V 3 bases and J 7 bases, with 16 bases left between them. Germline CDR1 is WSHSY and CDR2 is SAAADI. The CDR3 has 14 residues. Here the CDR3 reads CASSDSRGMREQYF. The CDR3 DNA reads TGCGCCAGCAGTGACTCTAGGGGGATGAGGGAGCAGTACTTC.

This chain joins TRBV24-1 and TRBJ2-5; D is tentatively TRBD1 or TRBD2 (5 bases each). Germline V gene data show CDR1 as KGHDR and CDR2 as SFDVKD. Trimming took 5 bases from V and 5 from J, leaving 14 bases between them. CDR3 size: 14 residues. CDR3 coding DNA: TGTGCCACCAGTGGACCAGGGAGAGCGGAGACCCAGTACTTC. Amino acid sequence: CATSGPGRAETQYF.

V is TRBV12-3 or TRBV12-4 and J is TRBJ2-3; 8 bases match TRBD2. This CDR3 has 15 residues. V was pared by 6 bases and J by 4 bases, with 9 bases of the junction left unmatched. In DNA form, the CDR3 reads TGTGCCAGCAGCCCCGGACTAGCAGAGGCAGATACGCAGTATTTT. Translated, it gives CASSPGLAEADTQYF.

This clonotype appeared a few times. The chain carries TRBV7-9 and TRBJ2-5; TRBD1 is a possible D gene (6 bases). CDR1 is SEHNR and CDR2 is FQNEAQ in the germline V gene (reference sequence). This CDR3 has 15 amino acids. Trimming shortened V by 5 bases and J by 4 bases, and 17 bases separated the two germline ends. The chain's CDR3 is CASSGTGPWRETQYF. CDR3 DNA sequence: TGTGCCAGCAGCGGCACAGGGCCTTGGCGAGAGACCCAGTACTTC.

The rearrangement links TRBV5-1 to TRBJ2-1, with 9 positions matching TRBD1. The germline gives CDR1 SGHRS, CDR2 YFSETQ. This CDR3 has 13 residues. V was clipped by 5 bases and J by 10 bases; unmatched bases: 7. CDR3 coding DNA: TGCGCCAGCAGGAAACAGGGGGCGCCCGAGCAGTTCTTC. Protein: CASRKQGAPEQFF.

The chain joins TRBV5-4 to TRBJ2-7, with 10 bases fitting TRBD2. From germline, CDR1 is SGHNT and CDR2 YYREEE (reference sequence). The length of the CDR3 is 15 residues. Trimming removed 0 bases from V and 3 bases from J; junction bases left unmatched: 3. In nucleotides, the CDR3 is TGTGCCAGCAGCTTGGCTAGCGGGAGTTTCTACGAGCAGTACTTC. It translates to CASSLASGSFYEQYF. The whole variable domain, filled in from reference TRBV5-4 and TRBJ2-7, reads ETGVTQSPTHLIKTRGQQVTLRCSSQSGHNTVSWYQQALGQGPQFIFQYYREEENGRGNFPPRFSGLQFPNYSSELNVNALELDDSALYLCASSLASGSFYEQYFGPGTRLTVT.

The chain couples TRBV29-1 to TRBJ1-4; 7 bases are shared with TRBD1. The CDR3 contains 14 residues. After removal of 6 bases from V and 4 bases from J, the junction contained 8 bases not matched to a gene. CDR1 is SQVTM and CDR2 is ANQGSEA in the germline V gene. The DNA of the CDR3 is TGCAGCGTCACCACCGGACAGGTTAATGAAAAACTGTTTTTT. Translated, it gives CSVTTGQVNEKLFF.

This clonotype was seen ten or more times. This sequence joins TRBV12-3 or TRBV12-4 and TRBJ2-5, with 7 bases aligning to TRBD2. Losses at the gene ends were 7 bases for V and 3 bases for J; bases not matched to a gene: 5. The CDR3 is 13 amino acids. The chain's CDR3 is CASTLGGKETQYF. CDR3 DNA sequence: TGTGCCAGCACCCTGGGGGGGAAAGAGACCCAGTACTTC.

This clonotype was picked up a small number of times. The chain employs TRBV6-5 and TRBJ1-6; D is unresolved. V was cut by 0 bases and J by 7 bases, with 10 bases left in between. The germline V gene has CDR1 MNHEY and CDR2 SVGAGI. The CDR3 sequence is 15 residues long. The CDR3 reads CASSYSITGNSPLHF. In DNA form, the CDR3 reads TGTGCCAGCAGTTACTCGATTACGGGGAATTCACCCCTCCACTTT.

This clonotype was found many times. The CDR3 DNA follows: TGTGCCATCAGCCCCCTCCCGCCCGAGCAGTTCTTC. Translated: CAISPLPPEQFF. The rearrangement links TRBV10-3 to TRBJ2-1, with D uncertain. Germline V gene sequence: CDR1 ENHRY, CDR2 SYGVKD. V was pared by 6 bases and J by 10 bases, with 13 bases between. This CDR3 region has 12 residues.

At least ten counts were recorded for this clonotype. The chain links TRBV20-1 to TRBJ2-7, with TRBD2 matching over 13 bases. Germline CDR1 reads DFQATT; CDR2 reads SNEGSKA (reference sequence). CDR3 size: 14 residues. Trimming cost V 5 bases and J 3 bases; bases outside gene matches: 4. In nucleotides, the CDR3 is TGCAGTGCTCCCCGGACTAGCGGGAGCTACGAGCAGTACTTC. It yields the protein CSAPRTSGSYEQYF.

This clonotype was seen at least ten times. The chain combines TRBV5-1 with TRBJ2-4; D perhaps matches TRBD2 (5 bases). The V gene lost 0 bases and the J gene lost 9 bases, with 13 bases spanning the gap. Germline CDR1 reads SGHRS; CDR2 reads YFSETQ. This CDR3 contains 14 residues. CDR3 nucleotides: TGCGCCAGCAGCTTGGGACAAGAGGAGGCCATTCAGTACTTC. Residues: CASSLGQEEAIQYF.